Listed here are 20 T cell receptor beta chains from one sample, sequenced in a study of glioma-infiltrating T cells. The iRepertoire nested amplicon-rescue multiplex PCR amplified TCR alpha and beta CDR3s from RNA. Each CDR3 protein is one row after TCRdb ran MiXCR on the multiplex PCR reads. The sample contains roughly 350,000 distinct CDR3 sequences, roughly 41% of which appear only once. Sequenced: glioma tissue, nonneoplastic brain tissue, or PBMCs (not recorded which). These receptor sequences come from a human donor with low-grade glioma or glioblastoma, undergoing nonglioma brain surgery, or in good health (not recorded which).

The chain links TRBV12-3 or TRBV12-4 to TRBJ1-1, with D perhaps TRBD1 (5 bases). V lost 7 bases and J 1 base, leaving 13 bases between the germline ends. The length of the CDR3 is 14 residues. CDR3 residues: CASTLDGGNTEAFF. The CDR3 region has the DNA TGTGCCAGCACCTTAGACGGGGGGAACACTGAAGCTTTCTTT.

A remark on this clonotype: A read error may be the cause here, since a much bigger clone is one base away. The chain is built from TRBV6-1 and TRBJ2-7, with a weak D call TRBD1 (6 bases). CDR1 and CDR2 from the germline V gene are MNHNS and SASEGT. The CDR3 is made up of 15 amino acids. Deletions cut 8 bases from V and 0 bases from J, with 17 bases between. The CDR3 region has the DNA TGTGCCAGCTGGGCCGCAGGGGACCTCTCCTACGAGCAGTACTTC. As protein: CASWAAGDLSYEQYF.

About this clonotype: This may come from a read error, since a much larger clone is one base off. V usage is TRBV28 and J usage is TRBJ2-7, with D tentatively TRBD2 (6 bases). Germline-derived CDR1 and CDR2 are MDHEN and SYDVKM. The CDR3 is 14 residues long. The CDR3 loop is CASTNGGSTYVQYF. The CDR3 DNA is TGTGCCAGCACCAACGGAGGGAGTACCTACGTGCAGTACTTC.

This chain uses TRBV10-3 with TRBJ2-3; tentative D call: TRBD1 (5 bases). The V gene lost 0 bases and the J gene lost 3 bases, with 13 bases spanning the gap. The CDR3 sequence is 16 residues long. The V gene's germline CDR1 is ENHRY and CDR2 SYGVKD. In DNA form, the CDR3 reads TGTGCCATCAGTGAGTCTCTCAGGGTAACAACAGATACGCAGTATTTT. Translating gives CAISESLRVTTDTQYF.

This clonotype was recorded at least ten times. V usage is TRBV6-2 or TRBV6-3 and J usage is TRBJ1-2; D not certain. CDR1 MNHEY and CDR2 SVGEGT come from the germline V gene. V shed 8 bases and J shed 0 bases, with 22 bases lying between them. The CDR3 loop spans 17 amino acids. In DNA, the CDR3 is TGTGCCAGCGGGGTGAAGGCCGGCCGGATTTCTAACTATGGCTACACCTTC. Its translation is CASGVKAGRISNYGYTF.

A remark on this clonotype: This may be a read error, as it is one base from a much larger clone. V is TRBV20-1 and J is TRBJ1-5; D call uncertain. This CDR3 region has 13 residues. Per germline, CDR1 DFQATT and CDR2 SNEGSKA (reference sequence). CDR3 bases: TGCGGTGCTAGAGTTTCTCTCAATCAGCCCCAGCATTTT. This translates into CGARVSLNQPQHF.

This rearrangement joins TRBV7-9 to TRBJ2-6; D gene unclear. The V gene lost 4 bases and the J gene lost 5 bases, with 6 bases spanning the gap. In germline, CDR1 is SEHNR, CDR2 FQNEAQ (reference sequence). The CDR3 is made up of 13 amino acids. The CDR3 nucleotides read TGTGCCAGCAGCTCCCAGTGGGCCAACGTCCTGACTTTC. It yields the protein CASSSQWANVLTF. The whole variable domain, filled in from reference TRBV7-9 and TRBJ2-6, reads DTGVSQNPRHKITKRGQNVTFRCDPISEHNRLYWYRQTLGQGPEFLTYFQNEAQLEKSRLLSDRFSAERPKGSFSTLEIQRTEQGDSAMYLCASSSQWANVLTFGAGSRLTVL.

V is TRBV6-2 or TRBV6-3 and J is TRBJ2-7, with 8 bases identical to TRBD2. Germline V CDR1 and CDR2: MNHEY, SVGEGT. The CDR3 extends over 16 amino acids. V was clipped by 0 bases and J by 6 bases; unmatched bases: 10. This CDR3 reads CASSYSPAGDPGEQYF. The CDR3 DNA is TGTGCCAGCAGTTACTCGCCAGCGGGAGACCCCGGCGAGCAGTACTTC.

Only a few counts were recorded for this clonotype. The V gene is TRBV5-1, the J gene TRBJ1-1; D unresolved. This CDR3 contains 14 residues. The V end was cut by 2 bases, the J end by 7 bases, with 15 bases between. Germline loops: CDR1 SGHRS, CDR2 YFSETQ. The CDR3 here is CASSLNGIGGEAFF. CDR3 bases: TGCGCCAGCAGCTTAAATGGAATCGGCGGTGAAGCTTTCTTT.

This sequence joins TRBV7-2 and TRBJ2-3; 8 bases fit TRBD2. The CDR3 spans 17 residues. Per germline, CDR1 SGHTA and CDR2 FQGNSA. The V segment lost 1 base and the J segment 2 bases; nucleotides outside the gene matches: 8. The CDR3 sequence is CASSLVGLGTLTDTQYF. CDR3 nucleotides: TGTGCCAGCAGCTTAGTGGGACTAGGTACCCTCACAGATACGCAGTATTTT.

J is TRBJ2-5 and V is TRBV28; 8 bases match TRBD1. Germline lookup yields CDR1 MDHEN and CDR2 SYDVKM. V was pared by 3 bases and J by 7 bases, with 7 bases of the junction left unmatched. CDR3 length equals 14 residues. For the CDR3, the DNA is TGTGCCAGCAGTTTTGGACAGGGTTTTGGGACCCAGTACTTC. This sequence encodes CASSFGQGFGTQYF.

In the case of this clonotype: The junction and the germline gene differ at one end; a read error may be behind it. The chain uses TRBV5-1 and TRBJ1-1, with D possibly matching TRBD1 (6 bases). CDR3 length: 15 residues. CDR1 and CDR2 (germline): SGHRS, YFSETQ. The chain's CDR3 is CASSWGRGRNTEVFF. Here the CDR3 DNA reads TGCGCCAGCAGCTGGGGGCGGGGTCGGAACACTGAAGTTTTCTTT.

This chain connects TRBV27 to TRBJ1-4, with D possibly being TRBD1 (6 bases). V shed 6 bases and J shed 4 bases, with 15 bases lying between them. This CDR3 is 15 amino acids long. The V gene's germline CDR1 is MNHEY and CDR2 SMNVEV (reference sequence). The CDR3 bases are TGTGCCAGCAGGGCCCGGGGGGCCGGTAATGAAAAACTGTTTTTT. It translates to CASRARGAGNEKLFF.

This chain joins TRBV20-1 and TRBJ2-7, with D possibly called TRBD1 or TRBD2 (5 bases each). This CDR3 has 15 residues. CDR1 and CDR2 from the germline V gene are DFQATT and SNEGSKA (reference sequence). V dropped 2 bases and J dropped 6 bases, with 20 bases sitting between them. The CDR3: CSARTTGTALGEQYF. CDR3 DNA sequence: TGCAGTGCTAGAACAACCGGGACGGCCTTGGGCGAGCAGTACTTC.

This clonotype was observed a handful of times. The V gene is TRBV3-1, the J gene TRBJ1-3, with D uncertain. V dropped 2 bases and J dropped 11 bases, with 10 bases sitting between them. The germline V gene has CDR1 LGHDT and CDR2 YNNKEL (reference sequence). The CDR3 has 12 amino acids. CDR3: CASSQTGSAIYF. DNA for the CDR3: TGTGCCAGCAGCCAAACCGGGTCCGCCATATATTTT.

This clonotype has a count of ten or more. This chain joins TRBV7-2 and TRBJ2-3, with 13 bases that match TRBD2. The germline V gene encodes CDR1 SGHTA and CDR2 FQGNSA. V was pared by 5 bases and J by 3 bases, with 5 bases of the junction left unmatched. The CDR3 consists of 16 residues. The CDR3 DNA sequence: TGTGCCAGCAGCACTAGCGGGAGGGGAGGGACAGATACGCAGTATTTT. The encoded protein is CASSTSGRGGTDTQYF.

V gene TRBV20-1 combines with J gene TRBJ2-7; TRBD2 matches at 12 bases. The germline V gene has CDR1 DFQATT and CDR2 SNEGSKA (reference sequence). The CDR3 is made up of 15 amino acids. With V trimmed by 6 bases and J by 5 bases, 11 bases remained unmatched. The chain's CDR3 is CSAMRGLAGFNEQYF. CDR3 bases: TGCAGTGCCATGCGCGGACTAGCGGGATTCAACGAGCAGTACTTC.

A remark on this clonotype: An end of the junction differs from the germline gene, which may be a read error. The gene calls are TRBV27 and TRBJ2-2, with 8 bases aligning to TRBD1. The length of the CDR3 is 15 residues. CDR1 is MNHEY and CDR2 is SMNVEV in the germline V gene (reference sequence). This CDR3 reads CASSLTPGGFGELLF. The DNA of the CDR3 is TGTGCCAGCAGTCTCACACCAGGGGGCTTCGGGGAGCTGCTTTTT.

The J gene is TRBJ2-3, the V gene TRBV6-1; 8 bases map to TRBD2. The germline CDR1 and CDR2 sequences are MNHNS and SASEGT. The CDR3 is made up of 19 amino acids. The trim removed 5 bases at V and 2 bases at J, leaving 18 bases unmatched. The CDR3 DNA reads TGTGCCAGCAGTCCTCGTCGGGCGGGAGGCCGGGATGCCACAGATACGCAGTATTTT. This codes for CASSPRRAGGRDATDTQYF.

The chain links TRBV6-2 or TRBV6-3 to TRBJ2-5, with D possibly being TRBD2 (7 bases). The CDR3 is 13 residues long. Germline loops: CDR1 MNHEY, CDR2 SVGEGT. The germline V and J ends were trimmed by 8 bases and 11 bases, with 21 bases remaining between them. CDR3 sequence reads: CASRGDMYNEQYF. The CDR3 region has the DNA TGTGCCAGCCGGGGGGACATGTACAATGAGCAGTACTTC.